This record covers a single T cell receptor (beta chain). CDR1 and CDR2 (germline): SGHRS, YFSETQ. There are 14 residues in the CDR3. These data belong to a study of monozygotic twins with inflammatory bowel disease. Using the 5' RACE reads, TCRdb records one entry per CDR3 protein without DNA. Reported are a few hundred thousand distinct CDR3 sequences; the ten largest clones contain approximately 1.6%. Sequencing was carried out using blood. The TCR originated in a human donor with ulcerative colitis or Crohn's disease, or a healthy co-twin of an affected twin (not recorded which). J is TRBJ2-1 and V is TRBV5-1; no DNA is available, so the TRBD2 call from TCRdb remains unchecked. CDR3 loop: CASSPGTSTGEQFF. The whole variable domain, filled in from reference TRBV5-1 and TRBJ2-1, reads KAGVTQTPRYLIKTRGQQVTLSCSPISGHRSVSWYQQTPGQGLQFLFEYFSETQRNKGNFPGRFSGRQFSNSRSEMNVSTLELGDSALYLCASSPGTSTGEQFFGPGTRLTVL.